This note documents a single TCR beta chain sequence. What it recognizes is unknown. Trimming took 3 bases from V and 3 from J, leaving 10 bases between them. Germline V CDR1 and CDR2: ENHRY, SYGVKD. The CDR3 runs to 14 residues. The PCR contained 60 Vbeta and 13 Jbeta primers. The repertoire was sequenced with immunoSEQ multiplex PCR; TCRdb's copy has only in-frame clones and lacks some. This specimen shows 150,000 or so clones; the ten leading clones hold over 1.5%. This sample is drawn from a study of cytomegalovirus exposure and HLA in healthy donors. Study findings and constraints: Presence/absence analyses assumed roughly uniform sequencing depth across donors, which may not hold. Exclusion as indistinguishable affected some V segments, including TRBV6-2 and TRBV6-3.

This TCR came from a man between 18 and 29 years old in good health and CMV-seronegative. Sequencing input: PBMCs. The V and J genes are TRBV10-3 and TRBJ2-3; D gene unclear. CDR3 loop: CAISDGPGTDTQYF. The CDR3 coding sequence is TGTGCCATCAGTGACGGTCCTGGTACAGATACGCAGTATTTT.